The clone carrying this T cell receptor (beta chain) was seen only a few times. Its antigen is unknown. The entry originates in a study of glioma-infiltrating T cells. Regarding the study as a whole: Above-expected tissue-blood divergence occurred in all gliomas, most in low-grade ones.

Trimming cost V 1 base and J 2 bases, with 9 bases left between them. The CDR3 loop spans 14 amino acids. CDR1 is MGHRA, CDR2 YSYEKL, per germline. Amplification of TCR alpha and beta CDR3 regions from RNA used iRepertoire nested multiplex PCR. For one-step reverse transcription and amplification, about 90-450 ng of tissue mRNA or PBMC total RNA was used. TCRdb re-derived calls from the multiplex PCR reads in MiXCR, one entry per CDR3 protein. This sample has under 3,500 distinct CDR3 sequences, with about 40% found just once. The source of this sequence is a human donor with low-grade glioma or glioblastoma, undergoing nonglioma brain surgery, or in good health (not recorded which). The specimen sequenced was glioma tissue, nonneoplastic brain tissue, or PBMCs (not recorded which). The chain is built from TRBV4-1 and TRBJ2-7, with D uncertain. Here the CDR3 DNA reads TGCGCCAGCAGCCAAGGCCCGGGTACCTACGAGCAGTACTTC. Protein: CASSQGPGTYEQYF.